This T cell receptor (beta chain) was identified during a study of blood T cell repertoires in COVID-19. About the research overall: There were acute and convalescent COVID-19 samples, and they came from the United States, Italy and Spain. T cells, B-cell-depleted T cells, or PBMCs supplied cDNA or gDNA.

Looked up from germline, CDR1 is MDHEN and CDR2 is SYDVKM. Trimming cost V 5 bases and J 11 bases; bases outside gene matches: 16. The CDR3 has 16 residues. As originally analysed: Reference gene primer amplification gave nucleated cell count estimates. Sequencing used immunoSEQ multiplex PCR; TCRdb keeps in-frame clones, though not all of them. The V and J calls and clone size were taken over from that table, and D and trimming were inferred from the DNA. The data show more than 95,000 clones, 86% seen once. The sample was peripheral blood. This chain links TRBV28 with TRBJ2-4; 9 nucleotides agree with TRBD1. The sequence was collected from a woman aged 60-75 years in a cohort sampled during active or convalescent COVID-19. CDR3 sequence: CASSEQTPGQGLVQYF. For the CDR3, the DNA is TGTGCCAGCAGTGAACAAACACCGGGACAGGGTCTCGTTCAGTACTTC.